The 13 T cell receptor beta chains in this list originate from one sample, sequenced in a study of cytomegalovirus exposure and HLA in healthy donors. Some clones are missing from TCRdb's copy, which holds only in-frame ones; the method was immunoSEQ multiplex PCR. The sample shows fewer than 200,000 clones, 80% to 85% of them seen only once. The sequenced sample consisted of PBMCs. The receptors originated from a woman under 30 in good health and CMV-seropositive.

The rearrangement links TRBV6-6 to TRBJ2-7, with D tentatively TRBD1 (5 bases). The V gene lost 2 bases and the J gene lost 2 bases, with 13 bases spanning the gap. In germline, CDR1 is MNHNY, CDR2 SVGAGI (reference sequence). The CDR3 totals 15 residues. CDR3 nucleotides: TGTGCCAGCAGTTACGACAGTTATACGGCCTACGAGCAGTACTTC. Translating gives CASSYDSYTAYEQYF.

The genes are TRBV2 and TRBJ1-1, with D hard to call. V was trimmed by 6 bases and J by 0 bases, leaving 14 bases between them. The germline gives CDR1 SNHLY, CDR2 FYNNEI. There are 15 residues in the CDR3. CDR3 nucleotide sequence: TGTGCCAGCAGAGCTAATATGATCGTGAACACTGAAGCTTTCTTT. Its protein product is CASRANMIVNTEAFF. Variable domain in full (rest from reference TRBV2 and TRBJ1-1): EPEVTQTPSHQVTQMGQEVILRCVPISNHLYFYWYRQILGQKVEFLVSFYNNEISEKSEIFDDQFSVERPDGSNFTLKIRSTKLEDSAMYFCASRANMIVNTEAFFGQGTRLTVV.

The V gene is TRBV6-5, the J gene TRBJ1-6; 10 bases are shared with TRBD1. Germline V gives CDR1 MNHEY, CDR2 SVGAGI. The CDR3 consists of 13 residues. V lost 7 bases and J lost 10; bases outside the gene matches: 4. The CDR3 spells CASTRTGGSPLHF. DNA of the CDR3: TGTGCCAGCACAAGGACAGGGGGATCACCCCTCCACTTT.

This clone has just a few counts. A single base separates this from a much larger clone, so it may be a read error. The CDR3 DNA is TGTGCCAGCAGCCAAGAACTAGCGGGGGGCACAGATACGCAGTATTTT. Its protein product is CASSQELAGGTDTQYF. The V gene is TRBV4-2, the J gene TRBJ2-3; 11 bases agree with TRBD2. Trimming took 0 bases from V and 1 from J; bases not matched to a gene: 0. This CDR3 contains 16 residues. Germline V gives CDR1 LGHNA, CDR2 YNFKEQ.

This rearrangement joins TRBV18 to TRBJ1-5; D perhaps matches TRBD1 (5 bases). Trimming stripped 5 bases from V and 4 bases from J, with 15 bases between. From germline, CDR1 is KGHSH and CDR2 LQKENI. This CDR3 is 15 amino acids long. CDR3 protein: CASSASTEFNQPQHF. In nucleotides, the CDR3 is TGTGCCAGCTCAGCATCGACAGAATTTAATCAGCCCCAGCATTTT. Based on the CDR3 plus reference TRBV18 and TRBJ1-5, the full variable domain is NAGVMQNPRHLVRRRGQEARLRCSPMKGHSHVYWYRQLPEEGLKFMVYLQKENIIDESGMPKERFSAEFPKEGPSILRIQQVVRGDSAAYFCASSASTEFNQPQHFGDGTRLSIL.

The chain joins TRBV19 to TRBJ2-7; TRBD1 aligns across 9 bases. CDR3 length: 14 amino acids. J lost 4 bases, V lost 8 bases, and 9 bases had no gene match. The V gene's germline CDR1 is LNHDA and CDR2 SQIVND (reference sequence). The CDR3 protein is CASSRQGGRYEQYF. CDR3 DNA: TGTGCCAGTTCGCGACAGGGGGGACGGTACGAGCAGTACTTC.

This rearrangement joins TRBV25-1 to TRBJ2-3; 9 nucleotides agree with TRBD2. Per germline, CDR1 MGHDK and CDR2 SYGVNS. V gave up 5 bases and J gave up 2 bases; unmatched junction bases: 8. The CDR3 has 16 amino acids. Here the CDR3 reads CASSQTAGGYTDTQYF. The CDR3 nucleotides read TGTGCCAGCAGTCAGACAGCGGGGGGCTACACAGATACGCAGTATTTT.

The chain employs TRBV5-4 and TRBJ2-3; possibly TRBD2 for D (5 bases). The CDR3 is 15 residues long. V lost 3 bases, J lost 0 bases, and 11 bases lay in between. Germline lookup yields CDR1 SGHNT and CDR2 YYREEE (reference sequence). The CDR3 is CASSSGLTSTDTQYF. The CDR3 DNA reads as TGTGCCAGCAGCTCCGGACTCACTAGCACAGATACGCAGTATTTT.

The chain uses TRBV7-6 and TRBJ2-3; D might be TRBD2 (5 bases). CDR3 length equals 16 residues. The V gene lost 5 bases and the J gene lost 0 bases, with 15 bases spanning the gap. The germline V gene encodes CDR1 SGHVS and CDR2 FNYEAQ. The CDR3 loop reads CASSPAVGVSTDTQYF. The DNA for the CDR3 is TGTGCCAGCAGCCCAGCTGTGGGAGTCAGCACAGATACGCAGTATTTT.

The chain combines TRBV11-2 with TRBJ2-7; 8 nucleotides match TRBD2. The CDR3 length is 17 residues. Germline CDR1 reads SGHAT; CDR2 reads FQNNGV. V gave up 5 bases and J gave up 5 bases; unmatched junction bases: 17. CDR3 sequence: CASSRLDFLAGANEQYF. CDR3 DNA: TGTGCCAGCAGCCGACTCGATTTCCTAGCGGGTGCCAACGAGCAGTACTTC.

This rearrangement joins TRBV28 to TRBJ1-1; tentative D call: TRBD1 (6 bases). Germline V gene sequence: CDR1 MDHEN, CDR2 SYDVKM. The CDR3 sequence is 14 residues long. V was pared by 6 bases and J by 6 bases, with 17 bases between. DNA of the CDR3: TGTGCCAGCAGCTACCCAGGGGTCCTATCTGAAGCTTTCTTT. Amino acid sequence: CASSYPGVLSEAFF.

The V gene is TRBV2, the J gene TRBJ2-3, with TRBD2 matching 7 bases. Germline V CDR1 and CDR2: SNHLY, FYNNEI. The CDR3 spans 14 residues. V gave up 8 bases and J gave up 5 bases; unmatched junction bases: 10. The CDR3 protein is CASRLRDYGDTQYF. As DNA, the CDR3 is TGTGCCAGCCGCCTCCGGGACTACGGAGATACGCAGTATTTT.

The table lists this clone with a count of one. V and J are TRBV5-1 and TRBJ1-3; D possibly corresponds to TRBD1 (6 bases). V was clipped by 0 bases and J by 0 bases, with 13 bases between them. The CDR3 is 17 residues long. Germline assignment: CDR1 SGHRS and CDR2 YFSETQ. CDR3 nucleotide sequence: TGCGCCAGCAGCTTGGGAAGGACAGCGAGCTCTGGAAACACCATATATTTT. Residues: CASSLGRTASSGNTIYF. Together with reference TRBV5-1 and TRBJ1-3, the CDR3 gives the full variable domain: KAGVTQTPRYLIKTRGQQVTLSCSPISGHRSVSWYQQTPGQGLQFLFEYFSETQRNKGNFPGRFSGRQFSNSRSEMNVSTLELGDSALYLCASSLGRTASSGNTIYFGEGSWLTVV.